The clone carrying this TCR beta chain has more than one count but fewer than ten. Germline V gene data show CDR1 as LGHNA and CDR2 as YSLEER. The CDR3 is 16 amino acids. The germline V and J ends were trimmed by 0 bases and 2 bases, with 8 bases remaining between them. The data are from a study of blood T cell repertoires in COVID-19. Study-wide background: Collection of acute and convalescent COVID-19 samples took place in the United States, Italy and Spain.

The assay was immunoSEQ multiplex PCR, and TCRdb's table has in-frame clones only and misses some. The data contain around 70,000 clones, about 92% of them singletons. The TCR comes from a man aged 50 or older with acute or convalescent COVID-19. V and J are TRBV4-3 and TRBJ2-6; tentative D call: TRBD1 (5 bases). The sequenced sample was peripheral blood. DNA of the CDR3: TGCGCCAGCAGCCAAGAGGCAGGGACTGGGGCCAACGTCCTGACTTTC. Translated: CASSQEAGTGANVLTF.